What follows is one T cell receptor (beta chain) and its context. RNA transcripts served as template for amplifying TCR beta CDR3 sequences. Investigators did first-round RT-PCR with HTBI primers, then second-round multiplex PCR. A single record per CDR3 protein comes from TCRdb applying MiXCR to the multiplex PCR reads. The sample records 900,000 to 1,200,000 distinct CDR3 sequences, less than 45% being singletons. This record comes from a study of Graves' ophthalmopathy and Graves' hyperthyroidism. V was pared by 1 base and J by 0 bases, with 20 bases of the junction left unmatched. This CDR3 has 20 residues. The germline V gene encodes CDR1 DFQATT and CDR2 SNEGSKA (reference sequence).

The source of this sequence is an adult man with Graves' hyperthyroidism. Source material: peripheral blood or thyroid tissue (not recorded which). This chain uses TRBV20-1 with TRBJ2-7, with 8 bases aligning to TRBD2. CDR3 region: CSARAAGGGGRPLASYEQYF. The CDR3 DNA follows: TGCAGTGCTAGAGCGGCGGGGGGCGGAGGACGCCCGTTGGCCTCCTACGAGCAGTACTTC.